Listed below are T cell receptor beta chains from one sample, sequenced in a study of CD8 T cells in ankylosing spondylitis. Each CDR3 protein gets one entry after TCRdb re-called the 5' RACE reads with MiXCR. Of nearly 350,000 distinct CDR3 sequences detected, 14% to 15% appear once; the ten largest clones hold roughly 0.99%. The specimen was blood, either unsorted or a sorted T cell fraction (not recorded which). The receptor source for this set is a male donor with ankylosing spondylitis or in good health (not recorded which). Both conserved end residues are part of each CDR3. Clone size is given for some rows only: seen once, a few or many times, or a class if the clone is expanded.

V	length	J	size	CDR3
TRBV5-5	15	TRBJ1-1	NA	CASSWGQGDNTEAFF
TRBV10-1	14	TRBJ2-7	NA	CASSEQGLPGEQYF
TRBV20-1	11	TRBJ2-4	NA	CCGVFKNIQYF
TRBV12-3/TRBV12-4	17	TRBJ2-7	few	CASSRAVGGRGPYEQYF
TRBV28	14	TRBJ2-7	NA	CASSPPGLSYEQYF
TRBV2	14	TRBJ2-1	few	CASSAREGLEEQFF
TRBV29-1	14	TRBJ2-7	few	CSVASGRSSYEQYF
TRBV6-5	18	TRBJ2-3	NA	CASSSFLPAGGQGDTQYF
TRBV5-1	15	TRBJ2-1	NA	CASSFIGGAYNEQFF
TRBV25-1	14	TRBJ1-4	many	CASSGPEWGEKLFF
TRBV5-1	16	TRBJ1-2	few	CASSLSSRGNREGYTF
TRBV7-6	14	TRBJ2-5	NA	CASSLALWVETQYF
TRBV3-1	16	TRBJ2-7	NA	CTSSQDLRLAVYEQYF
TRBV9	13	TRBJ2-3	few	CASSRAGGDTQYF
TRBV7-2	14	TRBJ1-2	few	CASSLGGAVYGYTF
TRBV6-2/TRBV6-3	14	TRBJ1-6	few	CASSRGQGISPLHF
TRBV28	16	TRBJ2-7	NA	CASSSRGLPIPYEQYF
TRBV11-2	14	TRBJ2-5	many	CASSVTGVGETQYF
TRBV20-1	14	TRBJ1-2	NA	CSTSPGGGRGGYTF
TRBV5-1	15	TRBJ2-3	many	CASSPSGRRTDTQYF
TRBV20-1	13	TRBJ2-3	few	CSAAPQGTDTQYF
TRBV27	17	TRBJ2-3	NA	CASSLSGPTFHTDTQYF
TRBV12-3/TRBV12-4	15	TRBJ2-7	few	CASSSLRGRTYEQYF
TRBV6-2/TRBV6-3	12	TRBJ1-5	NA	CASSYTQGPQHF
TRBV14	14	TRBJ2-7	NA	CASSRVQGAGEQYF
TRBV5-1	14	TRBJ2-7	NA	CASRSESRKYEQYF
TRBV6-5	16	TRBJ1-5	few	CASSYSSSGPNQPQHF
TRBV5-1	16	TRBJ2-3	NA	CASTRDGSGRTDTQYF
TRBV3-1	15	TRBJ1-3	NA	CASSQEASSGNTIYF
TRBV11-2	18	TRBJ2-7	NA	CASSSGLAGPERSYEQYF
TRBV5-1	16	TRBJ2-5	NA	CASSQPPGQGGQTQYF
TRBV2	12	TRBJ1-1	few	CASLIAETEAFF
TRBV7-8	16	TRBJ1-1	many	CASRLQMSTGLGEAFF
TRBV20-1	15	TRBJ1-4	few	CSARDQAKGDEKLFF
TRBV7-2	15	TRBJ2-1	many	CASSEGQSSYNEQFF
TRBV7-9	16	TRBJ2-3	NA	CASSLVRRDRTDTQYF
TRBV5-1	14	TRBJ2-7	NA	CASSFSGLNYEQYF
TRBV4-1	13	TRBJ2-5	NA	CASRFAGEETQYF
TRBV20-1	14	TRBJ2-7	NA	CSARMGGLAYEQYF
TRBV11-3	13	TRBJ2-3	few	CASSTGLTDTQYF
TRBV4-2	16	TRBJ2-2	few	CASSLNSGGGAGELFF
TRBV27	16	TRBJ2-1	NA	CASIGLGAESYNEQFF
TRBV9	16	TRBJ2-3	few	CASSVDLAGGTDTQYF
TRBV20-1	16	TRBJ2-5	NA	CSARPGTSGAQETQYF
TRBV29-1	11	TRBJ2-7	NA	CSVGRTDEQYF
TRBV15	17	TRBJ1-2	NA	CATSRERVAHPNYGYTF